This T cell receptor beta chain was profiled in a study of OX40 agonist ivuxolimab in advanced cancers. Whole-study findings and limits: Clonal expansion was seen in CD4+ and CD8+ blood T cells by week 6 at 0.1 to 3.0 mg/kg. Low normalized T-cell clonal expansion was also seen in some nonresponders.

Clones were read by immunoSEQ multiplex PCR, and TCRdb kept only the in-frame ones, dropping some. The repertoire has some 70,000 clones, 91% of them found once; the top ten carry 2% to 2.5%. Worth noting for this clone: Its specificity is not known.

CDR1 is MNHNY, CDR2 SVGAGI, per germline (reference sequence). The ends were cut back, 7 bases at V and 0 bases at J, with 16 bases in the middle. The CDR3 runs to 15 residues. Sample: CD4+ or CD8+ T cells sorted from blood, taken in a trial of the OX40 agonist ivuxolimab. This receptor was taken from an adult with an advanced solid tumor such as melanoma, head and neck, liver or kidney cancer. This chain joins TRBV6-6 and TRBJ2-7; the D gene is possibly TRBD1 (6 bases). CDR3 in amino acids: CASTQFGGSSYEQYF. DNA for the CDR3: TGTGCCAGCACCCAGTTTGGGGGCAGCTCCTACGAGCAGTACTTC.